Listed here are 28 T cell receptor beta chains from one sample, sequenced in a study of Ad26.COV2.S vaccination and SARS-CoV-2 variants (dated by TCRdb to 2020 to 2022). The protocol used for the library was the immunoSEQ multiplex PCR assay. TCRdb retrieved this table from immuneACCESS and kept in-frame rearrangements only. Not all clones are present; in checked studies, unresolved V genes account for under half, and no reason is known for the remainder. The sample includes 300,000 to 400,000 clones, with roughly nine tenths observed a single time. The ten top clones hold 3.9% of the sample. The intended sense of this specimen's time point label: individuals recovered from natural SARS-CoV-2 infection. Specimen: peripheral blood, collected after recovery from COVID-19. The source of these receptors is a human donor who had recovered from COVID-19.

The chain employs TRBV29-1 and TRBJ2-1; D is perhaps TRBD2 (6 bases). The V end lost 4 bases, the J end lost 4 bases, and 11 bases lay between the germline ends. The CDR3 spans 13 residues. Germline V gene sequence: CDR1 SQVTM, CDR2 ANQGSEA. The CDR3 DNA sequence: TGCAGCGTTGGAAGGAGGGGATACAATGAGCAGTTCTTC. Translated, it gives CSVGRRGYNEQFF.

This chain links TRBV5-1 with TRBJ2-3; D gene ambiguous. The CDR3 is made up of 13 amino acids. Between the trimmed V and J ends, which lost 5 bases and 6 bases, there was a span of 13 bases. Germline CDR1 and CDR2: SGHRS and YFSETQ. CDR3 DNA sequence: TGCGCCAGCAGGCCTCTGGGGTCGGATACGCAGTATTTT. It is translated as CASRPLGSDTQYF. Based on the CDR3 plus reference TRBV5-1 and TRBJ2-3, the full variable domain is KAGVTQTPRYLIKTRGQQVTLSCSPISGHRSVSWYQQTPGQGLQFLFEYFSETQRNKGNFPGRFSGRQFSNSRSEMNVSTLELGDSALYLCASRPLGSDTQYFGPGTRLTVL.

V and J are TRBV5-1 and TRBJ2-7; D is uncertain. The CDR3 loop spans 11 amino acids. Trimming took off 4 bases at V and 0 bases at J, with 2 bases between the two ends. From germline, CDR1 is SGHRS and CDR2 YFSETQ. The CDR3 DNA follows: TGCGCCAGCAGCGTCTCCTACGAGCAGTACTTC. Amino acid sequence: CASSVSYEQYF.

The chain recombines TRBV19 with TRBJ1-1; 7 bases match TRBD1. The trim removed 5 bases at V and 0 bases at J, leaving 3 bases unmatched. The CDR3 has 14 amino acids. CDR1 is LNHDA, CDR2 SQIVND, per germline (reference sequence). The CDR3 sequence: CASSRDRVNTEAFF. CDR3 nucleotide sequence: TGTGCCAGTAGTCGGGACAGAGTGAACACTGAAGCTTTCTTT.

The CDR3 loop reads CASTIKGANTGELFF. The CDR3 DNA follows: TGTGCCAGCACTATAAAGGGTGCGAACACCGGGGAGCTGTTTTTT. The chain couples TRBV6-5 to TRBJ2-2; the D is unclear. V lost 7 bases, J lost 0 bases, and 12 bases lay in between. The CDR3 is made up of 15 amino acids. In germline, CDR1 is MNHEY, CDR2 SVGAGI.

This chain uses TRBV7-3 with TRBJ2-1; TRBD2 matches 7 bases. The V and J ends lost 5 bases and 5 bases, in that order; junction bases with no gene match: 3. Germline V gene lookup returns CDR1 SGHTA and CDR2 FQGTGA. The CDR3 has 13 residues. This chain's CDR3 is CASSALAHNEQFF. DNA for the CDR3: TGTGCCAGCAGCGCACTAGCGCACAATGAGCAGTTCTTC.

The chain joins TRBV7-2 to TRBJ2-1; 11 nucleotides line up with TRBD2. Germline CDR1 reads SGHTA; CDR2 reads FQGNSA. J lost 4 bases, V lost 5 bases, and 4 bases had no gene match. The CDR3 loop spans 15 amino acids. CDR3 protein: CASSLRLAGYNEQFF. The CDR3 bases are TGTGCCAGCAGCCTTAGACTAGCGGGGTACAATGAGCAGTTCTTC.

The chain couples TRBV7-9 to TRBJ1-5; D not certain. The CDR3 has 16 residues. The ends were cut back, 5 bases at V and 1 base at J, with 15 bases in the middle. Germline V gene sequence: CDR1 SEHNR, CDR2 FQNEAQ (reference sequence). CDR3 in amino acids: CASSAEGRGSNQPQHF. In DNA form, the CDR3 reads TGTGCCAGCAGCGCCGAAGGTCGGGGAAGCAATCAGCCCCAGCATTTT.

This clone appeared a few times. The rearrangement joins TRBV7-9 to TRBJ1-4; TRBD1 agrees at 9 bases. The germline V gene has CDR1 SEHNR and CDR2 FQNEAQ (reference sequence). This CDR3 is built from 14 residues. Trimming took 8 bases from V and 11 from J; bases not matched to a gene: 12. CDR3 amino acids: CASAYGTGQEKLFF. The CDR3 DNA sequence: TGTGCCAGCGCCTACGGGACAGGGCAGGAGAAACTGTTTTTT.

The chain links TRBV29-1 to TRBJ1-2; TRBD1 agrees at 7 bases. The V gene's germline CDR1 is SQVTM and CDR2 ANQGSEA. Trimming removed 5 bases from V and 8 bases from J; junction bases left unmatched: 11. The CDR3 is 13 residues long. The CDR3 DNA is TGCAGCGTTCCGGTCCTGACAGGGTCCGGCTACACCTTC. Translating it yields CSVPVLTGSGYTF.

This clone has a handful of counts. The chain recombines TRBV14 with TRBJ1-3, with D tentatively TRBD1 (5 bases). The V end lost 2 bases, the J end lost 4 bases, and 15 bases lay between the germline ends. Looked up from germline, CDR1 is SGHDN and CDR2 is FVKESK. This CDR3 comprises 16 residues. CDR3 residues: CASSQILDIAGNTIYF. Here the CDR3 DNA reads TGTGCCAGCAGCCAAATTCTGGACATCGCCGGAAACACCATATATTTT.

CDR3 in DNA: TGTGCCAGCAGGGAGGACAGGGCTAGCAATCAGCCCCAGCATTTT. Its translation: CASREDRASNQPQHF. The chain uses TRBV6-6 and TRBJ1-5; 8 bases agree with TRBD1. The CDR3 totals 15 residues. The V gene end was trimmed by 6 bases and the J gene end by 0 bases; junction bases not matched to a gene: 4. Germline CDR1 MNHNY, CDR2 SVGAGI (reference sequence).

This chain uses TRBV29-1 with TRBJ2-1; D perhaps matches TRBD1 (5 bases). This CDR3 spans 15 amino acids. Germline V gene sequence: CDR1 SQVTM, CDR2 ANQGSEA. Between the trimmed V and J ends, which lost 8 bases and 7 bases, there was a span of 24 bases. CDR3 region: CSSQVDSILGNEQFF. The CDR3, as DNA: TGCAGCTCCCAAGTCGACAGTATATTAGGTAATGAGCAGTTCTTC.

The chain joins TRBV7-9 to TRBJ1-6, with a possible D match to TRBD1 (6 bases). Looked up from germline, CDR1 is SEHNR and CDR2 is FQNEAQ (reference sequence). This CDR3 is built from 15 residues. Trimming took off 1 base at V and 4 bases at J, with 8 bases between the two ends. The CDR3 reads CASSLVQGYNSPLHF. The CDR3 region has the DNA TGTGCCAGCAGCTTAGTCCAGGGGTATAATTCACCCCTCCACTTT.

The chain carries TRBV9 and TRBJ2-3; 12 bases fit TRBD2. J lost 1 base, V lost 4 bases, and 7 bases had no gene match. The CDR3 is 17 residues long. Per germline, CDR1 SGDLS and CDR2 YYNGEE. The CDR3 DNA follows: TGTGCCAGCAGCTTCCGGGGACTAGCGGGCGGCACAGATACGCAGTATTTT. Protein: CASSFRGLAGGTDTQYF.

The J gene is TRBJ1-4, the V gene TRBV5-8, with D perhaps matching TRBD1 (6 bases). Trimming stripped 3 bases from V and 5 bases from J, with 17 bases between. The CDR3 extends over 16 amino acids. Germline V lookup: CDR1 SGHTS, CDR2 YDEGEE. CDR3 DNA sequence: TGTGCCAGCAGCTCACGCACAGGGACCAAAAATGAAAAACTGTTTTTT. Protein sequence: CASSSRTGTKNEKLFF.

This chain uses TRBV5-6 with TRBJ2-2, with a tentative D call TRBD1 (6 bases). From germline, CDR1 is SGHDT and CDR2 YYEEEE. The ends were cut back, 4 bases at V and 1 base at J, with 17 bases in the middle. CDR3 length: 17 residues. The CDR3 DNA reads TGTGCCAGCAGCCCACTCATCCGGGACAAGAACACCGGGGAGCTGTTTTTT. Translating gives CASSPLIRDKNTGELFF.

The J gene is TRBJ1-5, the V gene TRBV12-5; D gene uncertain. CDR1 is LGHNT, CDR2 FRNRAP, per germline. The CDR3 runs to 17 residues. The germline V and J ends were trimmed by 6 bases and 7 bases, with 25 bases remaining between them. As DNA, the CDR3 is TGTGCTAGTGGCTCTATGGGCGATTTGGCCGCTGCCCAGCCCCAGCATTTT. Protein product: CASGSMGDLAAAQPQHF.

This chain joins TRBV10-3 and TRBJ1-3; the D is unclear. V was cut by 3 bases and J by 7 bases, with 13 bases left in between. The CDR3 covers 14 residues. Germline V lookup: CDR1 ENHRY, CDR2 SYGVKD. In DNA, the CDR3 is TGTGCCATCAGTGAAAATATTGTTGGGAACACCATATATTTT. Translated, it gives CAISENIVGNTIYF.

The V gene is TRBV12-5, the J gene TRBJ2-3; D unclear. Germline V lookup: CDR1 LGHNT, CDR2 FRNRAP. Trimming took 1 base from V and 6 from J, leaving 5 bases between them. The CDR3 extends over 12 amino acids. CDR3 sequence (DNA): TGTGCTAGTGGTTTGGGGGGTGATACGCAGTATTTT. Protein product: CASGLGGDTQYF.

The rearrangement joins TRBV14 to TRBJ2-1; D is perhaps TRBD1 (6 bases). The CDR3 loop spans 13 amino acids. Germline CDR1 is SGHDN and CDR2 is FVKESK. V lost 2 bases and J lost 6, with 8 bases in between. CDR3 in DNA: TGTGCCAGCAGCCAAATCAGGGGCAATGAGCAGTTCTTC. Encoded protein: CASSQIRGNEQFF.

The chain couples TRBV11-1 to TRBJ1-1; D not certain. Trimming pared 5 bases from V and 1 base from J, leaving 5 bases between. Germline V gives CDR1 SGHAT, CDR2 FQDESV (reference sequence). This CDR3 comprises 12 residues. This chain's CDR3 is CASSPGNTEAFF. The CDR3 bases are TGTGCCAGCAGCCCGGGGAACACTGAAGCTTTCTTT.

This rearrangement joins TRBV15 to TRBJ2-1; no reliable D call. The germline gives CDR1 LNHNV, CDR2 YYDKDF (reference sequence). V gave up 1 base and J gave up 10 bases, with 8 bases separating them. CDR3 length equals 12 residues. The CDR3 region has the DNA TGTGCCACCAGCAGAGCAAGGGCAGAGCAGTTCTTC. It codes for CATSRARAEQFF.

A note on this clone: This same CDR3 is encoded by further DNA sequences in the sample. The chain joins TRBV19 to TRBJ2-5; tentatively, D is TRBD1 or TRBD2 (5 bases each). The CDR3 has 14 amino acids. V was cut by 3 bases and J by 5 bases, with 13 bases left in between. Looked up from germline, CDR1 is LNHDA and CDR2 is SQIVND (reference sequence). The CDR3 here is CASSIGGGRETQYF. CDR3 sequence (DNA): TGTGCCAGTAGTATCGGTGGGGGACGGGAGACCCAGTACTTC.

The V call is TRBV19, the J call TRBJ1-6; D may be TRBD1 (6 bases). The length of the CDR3 is 18 residues. Germline lookup yields CDR1 LNHDA and CDR2 SQIVND (reference sequence). V dropped 4 bases and J dropped 4 bases, with 20 bases sitting between them. Here the CDR3 reads CASSKLWEGGEYNSPLHF. In DNA, the CDR3 is TGTGCCAGTAGTAAGCTGTGGGAGGGGGGCGAATATAATTCACCCCTCCACTTT.

The gene calls are TRBV4-2 and TRBJ2-1, with TRBD2 identical over 14 bases. The germline V gene encodes CDR1 LGHNA and CDR2 YNFKEQ. J gave up 3 bases and V 3 bases, and 7 bases lay outside the gene matches. This CDR3 spans 18 amino acids. CDR3 in amino acids: CASSHARLAGGIYNEQFF. The CDR3 DNA sequence: TGTGCCAGCAGCCATGCCCGACTAGCGGGGGGGATCTACAATGAGCAGTTCTTC.

The rearrangement uses TRBV9 and TRBJ2-7, with 8 nucleotides matching TRBD2. The CDR3 runs to 16 residues. Per the germline V gene, CDR1 is SGDLS and CDR2 is YYNGEE. V gave up 0 bases and J gave up 4 bases; unmatched junction bases: 9. CDR3 sequence: CASSVGGGLAVYEQYF. The CDR3 DNA follows: TGTGCCAGCAGCGTAGGGGGTGGACTAGCAGTTTACGAGCAGTACTTC.

This rearrangement joins TRBV29-1 to TRBJ1-2; 8 nucleotides align to TRBD1. V shed 0 bases, J shed 3 bases, and the junction held 6 bases outside the gene matches. In germline, CDR1 is SQVTM, CDR2 ANQGSEA. The CDR3 extends over 15 amino acids. The CDR3 nucleotides are TGCAGCGTTGAAGATCGGGCAGGGGGCGACTATGGCTACACCTTC. It codes for CSVEDRAGGDYGYTF.